This TCR beta chain stems from a study of response to subunit inactivated influenza vaccine. Germline-derived CDR1 and CDR2 are SGHTA and FQGNSA. Trimming removed 2 bases from V and 12 bases from J, with 26 bases in between. There are 17 residues in the CDR3. Study-wide findings and caveats: The authors suggested that few new T cells are recruited per seasonal influenza vaccination.

TCRdb reprocessed the RT-PCR reads with MiXCR, giving one entry per CDR3 protein. The profile shows hundreds of thousands of distinct CDR3 sequences, around a sixth of them singletons. This clonotype was recorded a few times. Its antigen remains unknown. The chain has TRBV7-2 and TRBJ2-4; tentative D call: TRBD2 (7 bases). The TCR originated in a man aged 50 or older who received an inactivated influenza vaccine. The sequencing here drew on PBMCs from blood, taken 12 days after vaccination. CDR3 sequence reads: CASSLRGPGGGGSTQYF. CDR3 nucleotide sequence: TGTGCCAGCAGCTTAAGAGGGCCCGGCGGCGGGGGCAGCACTCAGTACTTC.